Following are 10 T cell receptor beta chains from one sample sequenced in a study of radiotherapy plus CTLA-4 blockade in lung cancer. Profiling relied on immunoSEQ multiplex PCR, and the TCRdb table lists in-frame clones only, not all of them. The sample holds 35,000 to 45,000 clones; around 77% are singletons and the top ten take approximately 10%. This sample comprised peripheral blood, obtained from a patient treated with radiotherapy plus ipilimumab. The receptor source for this set is a human donor with non-small cell lung cancer who had stable disease on radiotherapy plus ipilimumab.

The chain couples TRBV6-5 to TRBJ1-2, with 12 bases matching TRBD1. The CDR3 length is 15 residues. CDR1 is MNHEY, CDR2 SVGAGI, per germline. The junction had 10 bases not matched to a gene; V was cut back by 6 bases and J by 8 bases. The CDR3 nucleotides are TGTGCCAGCAGACCGGGGGGACAGGGGGCCGCCGGCTACACCTTC. This sequence encodes CASRPGGQGAAGYTF.

The chain combines TRBV5-1 with TRBJ1-6; D not resolved. The CDR3 runs 15 residues. V was shortened by 5 bases and J by 9 bases, with 18 bases between the two germline ends. From germline, CDR1 is SGHRS and CDR2 YFSETQ. The CDR3, as DNA: TGCGCCAGCAGTTACGGCGGAGAAACGGGTTCACCCCTCCACTTT. Its translation is CASSYGGETGSPLHF.

In nucleotides, the CDR3 is TGTGCCAGCAGCTTGGGGGACAGGGGTGTGACAGATACGCAGTATTTT. The encoded protein is CASSLGDRGVTDTQYF. The chain is built from TRBV7-9 and TRBJ2-3; 10 nucleotides match TRBD1. This CDR3 has 16 residues. Trimming removed 3 bases from V and 3 bases from J; junction bases left unmatched: 6. The germline V gene encodes CDR1 SEHNR and CDR2 FQNEAQ (reference sequence).

Within the sample, this clone is medium-sized. This rearrangement joins TRBV29-1 to TRBJ1-2, with D possibly being TRBD1 (5 bases). CDR1 is SQVTM and CDR2 is ANQGSEA in the germline V gene. The V end lost 5 bases, the J end lost 3 bases, and 7 bases lay between the germline ends. CDR3 length: 11 residues. The CDR3 loop is CSVQGHYGYTF. Written as DNA, the CDR3 is TGCAGCGTTCAGGGTCACTATGGCTACACCTTC.

This chain connects TRBV5-1 to TRBJ2-5; possible D gene TRBD2, 5 bases. This CDR3 spans 15 amino acids. Germline V gene sequence: CDR1 SGHRS, CDR2 YFSETQ. V gave up 3 bases and J gave up 3 bases, with 15 bases separating them. The CDR3 DNA is TGCGCCAGCAGCTGGAGCGGATCCAGAGAAGAGACCCAGTACTTC. It translates to CASSWSGSREETQYF.

Here the CDR3 DNA reads TGTGCCAGCAGTCTCAGGGGGAGCACTGAAGCTTTCTTT. It codes for CASSLRGSTEAFF. The genes are TRBV6-6 and TRBJ1-1, with 7 bases that match TRBD1. Germline loops: CDR1 MNHNY, CDR2 SVGAGI (reference sequence). The CDR3 totals 13 residues. The V and J ends lost 5 bases and 4 bases, in that order; junction bases with no gene match: 4.

The rearrangement links TRBV4-1 to TRBJ2-1; tentative D call: TRBD2 (5 bases). V gave up 5 bases and J gave up 0 bases, with 11 bases separating them. The CDR3 totals 15 residues. Germline V gene data show CDR1 as MGHRA and CDR2 as YSYEKL. The CDR3 region has the DNA TGCGCCAGCAGCTCCCGAGGGAGCTCCTACAATGAGCAGTTCTTC. Its translation is CASSSRGSSYNEQFF.

The chain links TRBV5-6 to TRBJ2-5, with D unresolved. The J call may not be correct, given that the DNA end is closer to TRBJ2-7. CDR1 and CDR2 from the germline V gene are SGHDT and YYEEEE. The CDR3 has 15 residues. The CDR3 bases are TGTGCCAGCAGCCCCGTACGGAGCTTGAGGTACGAGCAGTACTTC. It encodes CASSPVRSLRYEQYF.

This clone was observed a single time. This chain connects TRBV5-4 to TRBJ2-1; weak D call: TRBD1 (5 bases). Germline loops: CDR1 SGHNT, CDR2 YYREEE (reference sequence). Trimming pared 2 bases from V and 0 bases from J, leaving 9 bases between. CDR3 size: 15 residues. The DNA of the CDR3 is TGTGCCAGCAGCTTCCAGGGAAGCTCCTACAATGAGCAGTTCTTC. Translated, it gives CASSFQGSSYNEQFF.

The V and J genes are TRBV21-1 and TRBJ1-2. TRBV21-1 constitutes a pseudogene. CDR3 length equals 17 residues. The CDR3 sequence: CASSKVSRVVPQIGYTF. The DNA for the CDR3 is TGTGCCAGCAGCAAAGTTTCTCGGGTTGTACCGCAGATTGGCTACACCTTC.